The rows below give T cell receptor beta chains drawn from one sample of a study of blood T cell repertoires in COVID-19. TCRdb keeps only in-frame clones here, not all; method: immunoSEQ multiplex PCR. The table lists 110,000 to 150,000 clones, under 80% of them singletons. Sequenced: peripheral blood. The receptor source for this set is a man at least 80 years old with acute or convalescent COVID-19. CDR3s include the opening cysteine and the closing phenylalanine or tryptophan. The D gene is left open where the match is weak. Only part of the rows carry a size: once, few, many, or a class if the clone is expanded.

v_call,j_call,clone_size,d_call,cdr3_aa,cdr3_nt
TRBV6-6,TRBJ2-7,NA,TRBD1,CASSPRDSPSYEQYF,TGTGCCAGCAGTCCCCGGGACAGTCCTTCCTACGAGCAGTACTTC
TRBV4-3,TRBJ2-3,NA,TRBD2,CASSQDWTGTSGGVDTQYF,TGCGCCAGCAGCCAAGATTGGACCGGGACTAGCGGGGGAGTAGATACGCAGTATTTT
TRBV27,TRBJ2-4,NA,TRBD1,CASSSRQGLAKNIQYF,TGTGCCAGCAGTTCAAGACAGGGGCTAGCCAAAAACATTCAGTACTTC
TRBV28,TRBJ1-2,NA,NA,CAISTGYGYTF,TGTGCCATCTCGACAGGCTATGGCTACACCTTC
TRBV15,TRBJ1-1,NA,NA,CATSRVNTEAFF,TGTGCCACCAGCAGAGTAAACACTGAAGCTTTCTTT
TRBV2,TRBJ2-6,NA,TRBD1,CASSKTGGETGANVLTF,TGTGCCAGCAGTAAGACAGGGGGCGAGACTGGGGCCAACGTCCTGACTTTC
TRBV7-2,TRBJ1-1,NA,NA,CASSLVWGGSTEAFF,TGTGCCAGCAGCTTAGTTTGGGGCGGTAGCACTGAAGCTTTCTTT
TRBV5-5,TRBJ2-5,NA,NA,CASSWVGAQETQYF,TGTGCCAGCAGCTGGGTGGGGGCCCAAGAGACCCAGTACTTC
TRBV29-1,TRBJ1-1,NA,NA,CSVGLGREAFF,TGCAGCGTTGGTCTAGGAAGAGAAGCTTTCTTT
TRBV11-2,TRBJ2-1,NA,NA,CASSLEQGMGSYNEQFF,TGTGCCAGCAGCTTAGAGCAGGGGATGGGCTCCTACAATGAGCAGTTCTTC
TRBV5-4,TRBJ1-1,NA,NA,CASSLAGASNTEAFF,TGTGCCAGCAGCTTGGCGGGAGCTAGTAACACTGAAGCTTTCTTT
TRBV29-1,TRBJ2-1,NA,NA,CSVEDWSGNEQFF,TGCAGCGTTGAAGATTGGTCAGGGAATGAGCAGTTCTTC
TRBV4-2,TRBJ1-2,NA,TRBD1,CASSQAGDRGYGYTF,TGTGCCAGCAGCCAAGCCGGGGACAGGGGCTATGGCTACACCTTC
TRBV5-4,TRBJ1-6,NA,TRBD1,CASSSMVGGQGVSPLHF,TGTGCCAGCAGCTCTATGGTGGGGGGACAGGGGGTTTCACCCCTCCACTTT
TRBV5-1,TRBJ1-1,few,NA,CASRRMTGEGLNTEAFF,TGCGCCAGCAGACGAATGACAGGAGAGGGTCTGAACACTGAAGCTTTCTTT
TRBV19,TRBJ2-3,NA,TRBD1,CASTTRGQGGPTQYF,TGTGCCAGTACCACTCGGGGACAGGGGGGACCCACGCAGTATTTT
TRBV6-2/TRBV6-3,TRBJ1-2,NA,TRBD1,CASSTQDRVYGYTF,TGTGCCAGCAGTACCCAGGACAGGGTCTATGGCTACACCTTC
TRBV15,TRBJ2-1,NA,NA,CATSRIAGLPNEQFF,TGTGCCACCAGCAGAATTGCGGGACTCCCCAATGAGCAGTTCTTC
TRBV15,TRBJ1-1,few,NA,CATSGLETEAFF,TGTGCCACCAGTGGGCTCGAGACTGAAGCTTTCTTT
TRBV27,TRBJ2-3,NA,NA,CASSFEGNTQYF,TGTGCCAGCAGTTTTGAGGGCAATACGCAGTATTTT
TRBV7-2,TRBJ2-1,NA,TRBD1,CASSLRGTGSLQYNEQFF,TGTGCCAGCAGCCTAAGGGGGACAGGGAGTCTCCAATACAATGAGCAGTTCTTC
TRBV5-1,TRBJ2-1,NA,TRBD1,CASAQGAYNEQFF,TGCGCCAGCGCTCAGGGGGCTTACAATGAGCAGTTCTTC
TRBV5-1,TRBJ2-3,NA,TRBD2,CASSPGAGGPDTQYF,TGCGCCAGCAGCCCGGGCGCGGGGGGCCCAGATACGCAGTATTTT
TRBV7-9,TRBJ1-3,NA,NA,CASSLWSAARLSGNTIYF,TGTGCCAGCAGCTTATGGTCGGCAGCTCGACTCTCTGGAAACACCATATATTTT
TRBV18,TRBJ1-1,few,NA,CASSPNSGWDTEAFF,TGTGCCAGCTCACCGAATTCAGGGTGGGACACTGAAGCTTTCTTT
TRBV11-2,TRBJ2-7,NA,NA,CASNSGQGIYEQYF,TGTGCCAGCAACTCCGGGCAGGGGATCTACGAGCAGTACTTC
TRBV27,TRBJ2-5,NA,TRBD2,CASRPRVSSGGETQYF,TGTGCCAGCAGACCAAGGGTATCGAGCGGGGGGGAGACCCAGTACTTC
TRBV7-8,TRBJ2-2,NA,TRBD1,CASSTRTGETGELFF,TGTGCCAGCAGCACCCGGACAGGGGAAACCGGGGAGCTGTTTTTT
TRBV5-1,TRBJ2-7,NA,TRBD2,CASSPTSGGAYEQYF,TGCGCCAGCAGCCCGACTAGCGGGGGTGCCTACGAGCAGTACTTC
TRBV4-1,TRBJ1-2,NA,TRBD1,CASSQRQGVNYGYTF,TGCGCCAGCAGCCAGCGACAGGGGGTCAACTATGGCTACACCTTC
TRBV4-3,TRBJ2-3,NA,NA,CASSPTLIRRVDTQYF,TGCGCCAGCAGCCCGACCTTAATCCGACGGGTAGATACGCAGTATTTT
TRBV24-1,TRBJ2-7,NA,NA,CATSDYQGGEQYF,TGTGCCACCAGTGATTATCAGGGGGGCGAGCAGTACTTC
TRBV7-9,TRBJ1-1,few,NA,CASSKQGGNTEAFF,TGTGCCAGCAGCAAACAGGGCGGGAACACTGAAGCTTTCTTT
TRBV2,TRBJ2-5,NA,TRBD2,CASSVTSGQETQYF,TGTGCCAGCAGTGTGACTAGCGGCCAAGAGACCCAGTACTTC
TRBV5-6,TRBJ1-6,few,NA,CASSLDWGLKNSPLHF,TGTGCCAGCAGCTTGGATTGGGGGCTGAAGAATTCACCCCTCCACTTT
TRBV19,TRBJ1-2,NA,NA,CASSITSAGYTF,TGTGCCAGTAGTATCACTTCTGCGGGCTACACCTTC
TRBV6-5,TRBJ2-2,NA,TRBD2,CASIPSGASTRELFF,TGTGCCAGCATCCCTAGCGGGGCTAGCACCCGGGAGCTGTTTTTT
TRBV5-6,TRBJ2-7,NA,NA,CASSLYDRISYEQYF,TGTGCCAGCAGCTTGTACGACAGAATCTCCTACGAGCAGTACTTC
TRBV7-7,TRBJ2-2,NA,TRBD2,CASSTRLAGVTGELFF,TGTGCTAGCAGCACCCGACTAGCGGGGGTGACCGGGGAGCTGTTTTTT
TRBV7-3,TRBJ1-1,many,NA,CASSLSQGGTEAFF,TGTGCCAGCAGCTTGAGTCAGGGAGGCACTGAAGCTTTCTTT
TRBV27,TRBJ1-4,NA,NA,CASGLFVNEKLFF,TGTGCCAGCGGCCTCTTCGTCAATGAAAAACTGTTTTTT
TRBV2,TRBJ2-1,NA,TRBD1,CASSERQGNEQFF,TGTGCCAGCAGTGAAAGACAGGGCAATGAGCAGTTCTTC
TRBV5-1,TRBJ2-3,NA,NA,CASSLAQPTDTQYF,TGCGCCAGCAGCTTGGCACAGCCCACAGATACGCAGTATTTT
TRBV14,TRBJ2-5,NA,TRBD2,CASSRAGEKQETQYF,TGTGCCAGCAGCCGAGCGGGGGAGAAACAAGAGACCCAGTACTTC
TRBV7-2,TRBJ2-3,once,NA,CASSLFRGEYF,TGTGCCAGCAGCTTATTTAGAGGAGAGTATTTT
TRBV28,TRBJ1-1,NA,NA,CASSPTGGRTEAFF,TGTGCCAGCAGCCCGACGGGGGGGAGGACTGAAGCTTTCTTT
TRBV7-9,TRBJ1-1,once,NA,CASSFGQSYLAFF,TGTGCCAGCAGCTTTGGACAGTCCTATTTAGCTTTCTTT